This TCR beta chain originates from a study of blood T cells in healthy people across ages. Regarding the study as a whole: Investigators treated diversity estimates from one million T cells as underestimates.

About this clonotype: Antigen unknown.

Donors each provided 7.5 to 10 milliliters of peripheral blood. PBMCs were isolated at a quantity of at least 7 million per sample. Through a sample-barcoded 5' primer and a J-beta primer mix, a second PCR was run for 7 to 11 cycles. TCRdb recomputed calls from the 5' RACE reads with MiXCR, one row per CDR3 protein. The sample contains more than 900,000 distinct CDR3 sequences, almost 30% of which appear only once. The CDR3 sequence is 11 residues long. CDR1 is LNHDA and CDR2 is SQIVND in the germline V gene (reference sequence). V was pared by 3 bases and J by 5 bases, with 3 bases between. This sample also appeared in a second study, on T cells of mothers and their children. From that second work: Donors were three healthy Caucasian mothers and their six children.

The chain employs TRBV19 and TRBJ2-3; D uncertain. Specimen: blood. The TCR originated in a middle-aged woman in good health. The CDR3 nucleotides read TGTGCCAGTAGTATTTTAGATACGCAGTATTTT. It is translated as CASSILDTQYF.